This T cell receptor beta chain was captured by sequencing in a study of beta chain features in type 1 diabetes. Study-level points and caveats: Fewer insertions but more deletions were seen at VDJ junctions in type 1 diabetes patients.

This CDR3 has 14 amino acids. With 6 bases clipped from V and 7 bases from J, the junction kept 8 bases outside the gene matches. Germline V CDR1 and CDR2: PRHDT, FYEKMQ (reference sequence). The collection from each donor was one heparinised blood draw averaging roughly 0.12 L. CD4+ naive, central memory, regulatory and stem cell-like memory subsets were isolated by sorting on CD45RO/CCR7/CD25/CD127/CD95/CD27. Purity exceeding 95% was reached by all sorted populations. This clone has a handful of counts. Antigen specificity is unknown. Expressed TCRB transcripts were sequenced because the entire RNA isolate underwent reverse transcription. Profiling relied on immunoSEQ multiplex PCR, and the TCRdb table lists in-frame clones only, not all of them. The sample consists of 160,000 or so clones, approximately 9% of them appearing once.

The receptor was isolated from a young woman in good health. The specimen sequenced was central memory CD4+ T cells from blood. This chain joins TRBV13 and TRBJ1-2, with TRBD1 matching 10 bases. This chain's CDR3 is CASRPTGGPLGYTF. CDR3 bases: TGTGCCAGCAGACCGACAGGGGGCCCTCTTGGCTACACCTTC.